This T cell receptor (beta chain) is from a study of shared clonotypes between healthy human individuals. Naive CD8 cells lacked CD45RO, underwent positive selection for CCR7 and left out terminally differentiated effector memory CD45RA+ cells. Generated by immunoSEQ multiplex PCR, the TCRdb table keeps only in-frame clones and is missing some. The table lists a few million clones, 80% to 95% of them singletons. V was shortened by 5 bases and J by 7 bases, with 6 bases between the two germline ends. Germline values: CDR1 SQVTM, CDR2 ANQGSEA. The CDR3 is 10 residues long. This TCR was sampled from a man between 18 and 35 years old in good health. Some clones in this sample may be carry-over from other donors' samples. Sequencing input: naive CD8+ T cells from PBMCs. The chain employs TRBV29-1 and TRBJ2-1; no clear D. CDR3: CSVFDNEQFF. The CDR3 DNA reads TGCAGCGTTTTTGATAATGAGCAGTTCTTC.